Shown below are 23 T cell receptor beta chains from a single sample sequenced in a study of cytomegalovirus exposure and HLA in healthy donors. The PCR was carried out with 60 Vbeta primers and 13 Jbeta primers. TCRdb keeps only in-frame clones here, not all; method: immunoSEQ multiplex PCR. Among about 160,000 clones listed, under 80% were seen once. Sequencing was performed on PBMCs. These receptors originate from a woman aged 25-40 years in good health and CMV-seronegative.

J is TRBJ2-3 and V is TRBV30, with 8 bases that match TRBD2. Trimming at V came to 2 bases and at J to 0 bases, leaving 4 bases not matched to a gene. Germline lookup yields CDR1 GTSNPN and CDR2 SVGIG (reference sequence). There are 15 residues in the CDR3. The CDR3 reads CAWSFGLASTDTQYF. DNA of the CDR3: TGTGCCTGGAGTTTCGGACTAGCTAGCACAGATACGCAGTATTTT.

The V call is TRBV28, the J call TRBJ1-4; maybe TRBD1 (6 bases). Trimming removed 4 bases at V and 5 bases at J, with 8 bases between. Germline V gives CDR1 MDHEN, CDR2 SYDVKM. The CDR3 sequence is 13 residues long. The CDR3 here is CASSSGQNEKLFF. CDR3 nucleotides: TGTGCCAGCAGTTCCGGACAGAATGAAAAACTGTTTTTT.

The chain links TRBV27 to TRBJ2-2, with D possibly being TRBD2 (6 bases). The germline gives CDR1 MNHEY, CDR2 SMNVEV (reference sequence). The CDR3 runs 16 residues. Trimming pared 0 bases from V and 6 bases from J, leaving 14 bases between. CDR3 loop: CASSLSPEGGAGELFF. CDR3 in DNA: TGTGCCAGCAGTTTATCGCCGGAGGGTGGGGCCGGGGAGCTGTTTTTT.

This clone appeared a few times. The chain has TRBV28 and TRBJ1-2; no definite D call. Germline CDR1 reads MDHEN; CDR2 reads SYDVKM. The CDR3 sequence is 19 residues long. Trimming removed 5 bases at V and 4 bases at J, with 29 bases between. Here the CDR3 DNA reads TGTGCCAGCAGTCCCCGAGTGGCGCGGGAGAGTTTAGTGGGCTATGGCTACACCTTC. Encoded protein: CASSPRVARESLVGYGYTF.

This clone showed up just once. This same CDR3 is encoded by further DNA sequences in the sample. The V call is TRBV7-9, the J call TRBJ2-2; 7 positions agree with TRBD2. This CDR3 has 17 amino acids. After removal of 6 bases from V and 1 base from J, the junction contained 11 bases not matched to a gene. The germline V gene encodes CDR1 SEHNR and CDR2 FQNEAQ (reference sequence). The CDR3 protein is CASSFPPGGMNTGELFF. The CDR3 DNA reads TGTGCCAGCAGTTTCCCTCCGGGGGGAATGAACACCGGGGAGCTGTTTTTT.

This chain connects TRBV9 to TRBJ2-7; maybe TRBD2 (7 bases). The CDR3 has 11 residues. V was shortened by 10 bases and J by 4 bases, with 12 bases between the two germline ends. Per the germline V gene, CDR1 is SGDLS and CDR2 is YYNGEE. The CDR3 is CAPRGRYEQYF. The DNA for the CDR3 is TGTGCCCCGCGGGGGCGGTACGAGCAGTACTTC. Full variable domain (outside the CDR3, taken from reference TRBV9 and TRBJ2-7): DSGVTQTPKHLITATGQRVTLRCSPRSGDLSVYWYQQSLDQGLQFLIQYYNGEERAKGNILERFSAQQFPDLHSELNLSSLELGDSALYFCAPRGRYEQYFGPGTRLTVT.

This CDR3 reads CASSEPGPSGGPPYNEQFF. CDR3 bases: TGTGCCAGCAGCGAACCGGGCCCTAGCGGGGGTCCACCCTACAATGAGCAGTTCTTC. The V and J genes are TRBV9 and TRBJ2-1; 10 bases line up with TRBD2. This CDR3 region has 19 residues. The junction had 14 bases not matched to a gene; V was cut back by 3 bases and J by 2 bases. Germline loops: CDR1 SGDLS, CDR2 YYNGEE.

This chain links TRBV11-2 with TRBJ2-1; possible D gene TRBD1, 5 bases. This CDR3 contains 13 residues. V was trimmed by 2 bases and J by 6 bases, leaving 8 bases between them. Germline loops: CDR1 SGHAT, CDR2 FQNNGV. CDR3 in DNA: TGTGCCAGCAGCTTACTAGGGGCCAATGAGCAGTTCTTC. It translates to CASSLLGANEQFF.

This chain joins TRBV7-8 and TRBJ1-4; 7 bases align to TRBD1. CDR1 and CDR2 (germline): SGHVS, FQNEAQ. V trimming: 8 bases; J trimming: 7 bases; junction bases outside the gene matches: 4. The CDR3 spans 12 residues. The CDR3 region is CASARGVEKLFF. In DNA form, the CDR3 reads TGTGCCAGCGCCAGGGGGGTTGAAAAACTGTTTTTT. Together with reference TRBV7-8 and TRBJ1-4, the CDR3 gives the full variable domain: GAGVSQSPRYKVAKRGQDVALRCDPISGHVSLFWYQQALGQGPEFLTYFQNEAQLDKSGLPSDRFFAERPEGSVSTLKIQRTQQEDSAVYLCASARGVEKLFFGSGTQLSVL.

Comments on this clone: At one end, the junction sequence differs from germline, possibly due to a read error. The same CDR3 is also encoded by other DNA sequences in this sample. V and J are TRBV7-8 and TRBJ2-7, with D tentatively TRBD2 (5 bases). CDR1 is SGHVS and CDR2 is FQNEAQ in the germline V gene. The length of the CDR3 is 13 residues. The CDR3 reads CASKEEPAYEQYF. CDR3 nucleotide sequence: TGTGCTAGCAAGGAGGAGCCGGCATACGAGCAGTACTTC.

The chain recombines TRBV5-1 with TRBJ2-7, with 12 bases fitting TRBD1. Germline lookup yields CDR1 SGHRS and CDR2 YFSETQ. The V and J ends lost 2 bases and 2 bases, in that order; junction bases with no gene match: 14. This CDR3 comprises 19 residues. In DNA form, the CDR3 reads TGCGCCAGCAGCTTTTACCGGGACAGGGGGCGAGGCCGGACCTACGAGCAGTACTTC. It codes for CASSFYRDRGRGRTYEQYF.

The chain recombines TRBV10-3 with TRBJ2-7; D unclear. This CDR3 comprises 14 residues. V was pared by 4 bases and J by 2 bases, with 12 bases between. Germline CDR1 reads ENHRY; CDR2 reads SYGVKD. For the CDR3, the DNA is TGTGCCATCAGTGCGATTCAGTATACCTACGAGCAGTACTTC. This translates into CAISAIQYTYEQYF.

This clone is a singleton in its sample. The chain is built from TRBV6-6 and TRBJ2-7; no firm D call. The CDR3 is 11 residues long. V was clipped by 6 bases and J by 4 bases, with 7 bases between them. Germline-derived CDR1 and CDR2 are MNHNY and SVGAGI (reference sequence). The CDR3 here is CASSRSYEQYF. CDR3 DNA sequence: TGTGCCAGCAGCCGTAGTTACGAGCAGTACTTC.

V is TRBV29-1 and J is TRBJ2-7; 7 bases are a match to TRBD2. The germline gives CDR1 SQVTM, CDR2 ANQGSEA. The CDR3 covers 11 residues. V lost 6 bases to trimming and J lost 4 bases; unmatched junction nucleotides: 3. The CDR3 loop reads CSVSGGYEQYF. The CDR3 nucleotides are TGCAGCGTCTCGGGGGGATACGAGCAGTACTTC.

This clone was observed once. This sequence joins TRBV7-9 and TRBJ1-3; a possible D gene is TRBD1 (5 bases). Germline CDR1 and CDR2: SEHNR and FQNEAQ (reference sequence). This CDR3 is 16 amino acids long. V lost 4 bases to trimming and J lost 3 bases, with 16 bases between them. The CDR3 bases are TGTGCCAGCAGCTCCGCAGGAGGGGTCGGTGGAAACACCATATATTTT. Its translation is CASSSAGGVGGNTIYF.

The gene calls are TRBV6-1 and TRBJ2-7; perhaps TRBD1 as D (6 bases). The CDR3 has 15 residues. Looked up from germline, CDR1 is MNHNS and CDR2 is SASEGT. V lost 8 bases, J lost 0 bases, and 17 bases lay in between. Written as DNA, the CDR3 is TGTGCCAGCGGGTCCAACAGGGTTGGCTCCTACGAGCAGTACTTC. Protein: CASGSNRVGSYEQYF.

This clone is a singleton in its sample. This sequence joins TRBV5-5 and TRBJ2-7; 8 nucleotides line up with TRBD2. The length of the CDR3 is 15 residues. CDR1 is SGHKS, CDR2 YYEKEE, per germline (reference sequence). V shed 4 bases, J shed 2 bases, and the junction held 8 bases outside the gene matches. The CDR3, as DNA: TGTGCCAGCAGCACCGGGACTAGTTTCCCCTACGAGCAGTACTTC. Translation: CASSTGTSFPYEQYF.

V usage is TRBV5-1 and J usage is TRBJ1-2, with 8 bases lining up with TRBD1. With 4 bases clipped from V and 8 bases from J, the junction kept 10 bases outside the gene matches. The CDR3 contains 14 residues. CDR1 is SGHRS and CDR2 is YFSETQ in the germline V gene. The CDR3 region is CASSLTRQGRGYTF. DNA of the CDR3: TGCGCCAGCAGCCTGACCCGACAGGGGCGAGGCTACACCTTC. The full variable domain, rest sourced from reference TRBV5-1 and TRBJ1-2, is KAGVTQTPRYLIKTRGQQVTLSCSPISGHRSVSWYQQTPGQGLQFLFEYFSETQRNKGNFPGRFSGRQFSNSRSEMNVSTLELGDSALYLCASSLTRQGRGYTFGSGTRLTVV.

As regards this clone: This is likely a read error, given that the CDR3 carries no conserved phenylalanine or tryptophan at its end. No DNA is shown, since the ends of the CDR3 on it are uncertain; the CDR3 is the one TCRdb lists. This chain joins TRBV27 and TRBJ1-1; no check of the table's D call, TRBD1, against the DNA was made. Ends included, the CDR3 has 14 residues. Germline values: CDR1 MNHEY, CDR2 SMNVEV (reference sequence). This CDR3 reads CASSPLAGTDEIFG.

The chain couples TRBV30 to TRBJ2-3; TRBD2 is a possible D gene (6 bases). The V and J ends lost 3 bases and 0 bases respectively, with 13 bases between them. Per germline, CDR1 GTSNPN and CDR2 SVGIG (reference sequence). This CDR3 contains 15 residues. The CDR3: CAWRGGRGSTDTQYF. In DNA, the CDR3 is TGTGCCTGGAGAGGAGGGCGGGGCAGCACAGATACGCAGTATTTT. The full variable domain, in which reference TRBV30 and TRBJ2-3 provide the parts outside the CDR3, is SQTIHQWPATLVQPVGSPLSLECTVEGTSNPNLYWYRQAAGRGLQLLFYSVGIGQISSEVPQNLSASRPQDRQFILSSKKLLLSDSGFYLCAWRGGRGSTDTQYFGPGTRLTVL.

The V call is TRBV6-4, the J call TRBJ1-2, with no clear D. This CDR3 contains 13 residues. V was trimmed by 5 bases and J by 4 bases, leaving 11 bases between them. Germline CDR1 reads MRHNA; CDR2 reads SNTAGT. The CDR3: CASSHLWAYGYTF. Written as DNA, the CDR3 is TGTGCCAGCAGTCATTTATGGGCCTATGGCTACACCTTC.

This clone was recorded only once. Lacking the conserved final phenylalanine or tryptophan, this CDR3 likely reflects a read error. It is unclear where the CDR3 begins or ends on the DNA, so no DNA is shown, and the CDR3 is as TCRdb lists it. V usage is TRBV10-3 and J usage is TRBJ1-1. The CDR3 comprises 13 residues, both ends counted. The germline V gene encodes CDR1 ENHRY and CDR2 SYGVKD. This CDR3 reads CAITPAAAGILSI.

About this clone: The sample holds other DNA sequences that translate to the same CDR3. The V and J genes are TRBV2 and TRBJ2-5; no firm D call. The CDR3 covers 11 residues. V lost 5 bases and J 2 bases, leaving 3 bases between the germline ends. The germline V gene encodes CDR1 SNHLY and CDR2 FYNNEI. CDR3 sequence: CASSLQETQYF. In DNA, the CDR3 is TGTGCCAGCAGTCTACAAGAGACCCAGTACTTC.